Sequencing of this T cell receptor (beta chain) was carried out in a study of blood T cell repertoires in COVID-19 (dated by TCRdb to about 2020). Notes on the research overall: Collaborator samples came from the United States, Italy and Spain and covered acute and convalescent phases of COVID-19. The prospective study material was composed of cDNA or gDNA derived from T cells, B-cell-depleted T cells, or PBMCs. Deeply sampled blood TCRbeta repertoires from subjects exposed to, actively infected with, or recovered from COVID-19 were included in the dataset. A freely available public database, intended as a resource for researchers studying the immune response to SARS-CoV-2, is where the repertoires were released. The samples were drawn from two sources: the first 160 participants of the ongoing ImmuneRACE study, and fewer than 1,500 subjects contributed by 6 global collaborators. The sample metadata nearly always contained a de-identified subject ID, COVID-19 status, age in years and sex. Where HLA class I and class II types were available, the types were taken from metadata supplied by the sample provider, not from assay-based typing. Results and caveats for the whole study, not just this receptor: Clinical and demographic metadata were provided uncurated, with the amount varying by source and participant.

Collaborating institutions collected whole blood in K2EDTA tubes following their own protocols. For TCRbeta analysis, collaborator samples were shipped as frozen whole blood, as isolated PBMCs, or as DNA extracted from either sample type. Via the germline V gene, CDR1 is MNHEY and CDR2 SVGEGT. At the junction V is shortened by 0 bases and J by 1 base; bases outside the gene matches: 18. The CDR3, from cysteine to phenylalanine, totals 21 residues. Only CDR3 DNA remains: 63 bases, in frame from the first base. Concerning this clone: Its antigen remains unidentified. Base qualities are missing; no much larger clone stands one base away.

The immunoSEQ Assay, a bias-controlled multiplex PCR, was used to amplify TCRbeta CDR3 regions from genomic DNA. In the original analysis: The number of nucleated cells in each sample was estimated by amplification of reference gene primers within the assay. Sequence reads were collapsed and filtered to measure the absolute abundance of every unique TCRbeta CDR3 rearrangement. For each sample, productive Simpson clonality was calculated as the square root of Simpson's diversity index over productive rearrangements. TCRdb provides this immuneACCESS table in a form limited to in-frame rearrangements. Some clones are lacking; in checked studies, under half of them reflect an unresolved V gene, and why the rest are absent is not known. V, J and clone size are taken as reported in that table, and D and trimming were inferred from the DNA itself. In all, the sample holds around 88,000 clones, and 88% of those were seen once. The ten largest make up just under 3% of the sample.

The sample comprised peripheral blood. This receptor was identified in a woman of 80 years or more with acute or convalescent COVID-19. Rearrangement joined TRBV6-2 or TRBV6-3 to TRBJ1-1; the junction holds 9 bases that match TRBD1. The nucleotides are TGTGCCAGCAGTTACTCAACCGGGACAGGGTCCCCGAGACTTTCGAACACTGAAGCTTTCTTT. Translated, it reads CASSYSTGTGSPRLSNTEAFF.